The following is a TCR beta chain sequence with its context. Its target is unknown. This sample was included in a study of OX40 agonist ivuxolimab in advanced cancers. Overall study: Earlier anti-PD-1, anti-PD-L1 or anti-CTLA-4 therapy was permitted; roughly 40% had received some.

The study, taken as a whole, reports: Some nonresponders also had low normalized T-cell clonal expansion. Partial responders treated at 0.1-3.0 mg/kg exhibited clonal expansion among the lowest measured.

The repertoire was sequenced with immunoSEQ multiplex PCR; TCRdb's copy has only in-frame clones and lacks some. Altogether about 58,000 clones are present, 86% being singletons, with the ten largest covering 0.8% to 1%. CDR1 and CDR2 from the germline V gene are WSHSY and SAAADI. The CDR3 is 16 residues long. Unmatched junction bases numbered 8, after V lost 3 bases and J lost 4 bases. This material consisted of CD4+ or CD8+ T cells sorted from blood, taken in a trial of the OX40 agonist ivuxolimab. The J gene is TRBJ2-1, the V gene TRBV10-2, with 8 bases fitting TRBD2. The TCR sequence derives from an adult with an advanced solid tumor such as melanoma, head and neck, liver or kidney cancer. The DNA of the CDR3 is TGCGCCAGCAGTGACACCGGGGGGGCGGTATACAATGAGCAGTTCTTC. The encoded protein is CASSDTGGAVYNEQFF.